Each of the 16 T cell receptor beta chains below was sequenced from the same sample in a study of shared clonotypes between healthy human individuals. Sequencing was performed with immunoSEQ multiplex PCR; in TCRdb, only in-frame clones are kept and a portion is missing. The table records around 1,000,000 clones, about 72% of them present only once. The source material was memory CD4+ T cells from PBMCs. Subset noted: CD45RA-negative fraction. The source of these receptors is a man aged 18 to 29 in good health. Some clones in this sample may be carry-over from other donors' samples.

This chain uses TRBV7-3 with TRBJ2-2, with D possibly TRBD2 on 5 matching bases. Trimming shortened V by 5 bases and J by 1 base, and 11 bases separated the two germline ends. Germline V gene data show CDR1 as SGHTA and CDR2 as FQGTGA. This CDR3 spans 15 amino acids. The CDR3 here is CASSRERMNTGELFF. DNA of the CDR3: TGTGCCAGCAGCCGGGAAAGAATGAACACCGGGGAGCTGTTTTTT.

This rearrangement joins TRBV9 to TRBJ2-3; 10 nucleotides agree with TRBD2. V lost 0 bases and J lost 5; bases outside the gene matches: 6. CDR1 SGDLS and CDR2 YYNGEE come from the germline V gene. This CDR3 spans 16 amino acids. The CDR3 DNA reads as TGTGCCAGCAGCGTAGCCCCAGCGGGAGGGGGAGATACGCAGTATTTT. It encodes CASSVAPAGGGDTQYF.

This clone was seen only a few times. This chain links TRBV30 with TRBJ2-7, with TRBD2 matching 7 bases. J gave up 3 bases and V 2 bases, and 10 bases lay outside the gene matches. Germline-derived CDR1 and CDR2 are GTSNPN and SVGIG (reference sequence). The CDR3 runs to 15 residues. Here the CDR3 reads CAWSRPGLYLYEQYF. In nucleotides, the CDR3 is TGTGCCTGGAGTCGGCCGGGACTATACCTCTACGAGCAGTACTTC.

The chain couples TRBV13 to TRBJ2-2, with 7 positions matching TRBD1. The CDR3 extends over 14 amino acids. Unmatched junction bases numbered 7, after V lost 6 bases and J lost 6 bases. The germline CDR1 and CDR2 sequences are PRHDT and FYEKMQ (reference sequence). CDR3 in DNA: TGTGCCAGCAGGGGGGACAGTGCCGCCGGGGAGCTGTTTTTT. It translates to CASRGDSAAGELFF.

The chain uses TRBV6-1 and TRBJ2-1, with a tentative D call TRBD2 (7 bases). CDR3 length: 17 amino acids. The germline V gene has CDR1 MNHNS and CDR2 SASEGT. Trimming removed 0 bases from V and 3 bases from J, with 15 bases in between. CDR3 in DNA: TGTGCCAGCAGTGAAGCGATAGGGGGGAGGGACTACAATGAGCAGTTCTTC. The encoded protein is CASSEAIGGRDYNEQFF.

The chain couples TRBV6-5 to TRBJ2-3; D ambiguous. This CDR3 comprises 13 residues. The V end was cut by 6 bases, the J end by 4 bases, with 11 bases between. The germline V gene encodes CDR1 MNHEY and CDR2 SVGAGI. The CDR3 is CASRNSIPDTQYF. For the CDR3, the DNA is TGTGCCAGCAGAAACTCTATCCCAGATACGCAGTATTTT.

The chain is built from TRBV10-3 and TRBJ2-3, with a possible D match to TRBD2 (6 bases). This CDR3 is 16 amino acids long. Trimming pared 3 bases from V and 2 bases from J, leaving 15 bases between. Germline-derived CDR1 and CDR2 are ENHRY and SYGVKD. The CDR3 here is CAISEIPQRATDTQYF. CDR3 sequence (DNA): TGTGCCATCAGTGAAATCCCCCAGCGGGCCACAGATACGCAGTATTTT.

CDR3 sequence reads: CASSPRGTGEGGELFF. CDR3 nucleotide sequence: TGCGCCAGCAGCCCCCGAGGGACAGGGGAGGGCGGGGAGCTGTTTTTT. The chain joins TRBV4-3 to TRBJ2-2; 10 nucleotides agree with TRBD1. Losses at the gene ends were 4 bases for V and 7 bases for J; bases not matched to a gene: 9. There are 16 residues in the CDR3. The V gene's germline CDR1 is LGHNA and CDR2 YSLEER.

This chain links TRBV19 with TRBJ2-2, with TRBD1 identical over 9 bases. Germline CDR1 and CDR2: LNHDA and SQIVND (reference sequence). This CDR3 is built from 14 residues. J was trimmed by 3 bases and V by 4 bases; bases with no gene match: 0. DNA for the CDR3: TGTGCCAGTAGTAGACAGGGGGACACCGGGGAGCTGTTTTTT. As protein: CASSRQGDTGELFF.

The genes are TRBV7-2 and TRBJ2-5; TRBD2 matches at 11 bases. Germline V gives CDR1 SGHTA, CDR2 FQGNSA. This CDR3 region has 15 residues. Trimming removed 5 bases from V and 2 bases from J; junction bases left unmatched: 4. The CDR3 nucleotides read TGTGCCAGCAGCCCCTTAGCGGGAGGGCAAGAGACCCAGTACTTC. It translates to CASSPLAGGQETQYF.

This clone was counted between two and nine times. The genes are TRBV27 and TRBJ2-1; 7 positions match TRBD2. Germline V gene lookup returns CDR1 MNHEY and CDR2 SMNVEV (reference sequence). The J segment lost 9 bases and the V segment lost 10 bases, leaving 15 bases of the junction unmatched. This CDR3 region has 14 residues. CDR3 in amino acids: CATRDYSQVGEQFF. In DNA form, the CDR3 reads TGTGCCACCCGGGACTACTCCCAAGTGGGTGAGCAGTTCTTC.

This clone was recorded a few times. The chain has TRBV30 and TRBJ2-1, with D perhaps TRBD2 (6 bases). CDR1 is GTSNPN, CDR2 SVGIG, per germline (reference sequence). This CDR3 comprises 15 residues. The V and J ends lost 1 base and 4 bases respectively, with 14 bases between them. CDR3: CAWSARLVKYNEQFF. Written as DNA, the CDR3 is TGTGCCTGGAGTGCCCGACTAGTTAAGTACAATGAGCAGTTCTTC.

V and J are TRBV5-1 and TRBJ2-7; D could derive from TRBD1 or TRBD2 (5 bases each). CDR1 is SGHRS and CDR2 is YFSETQ in the germline V gene. The ends were cut back, 0 bases at V and 2 bases at J, with 15 bases in the middle. There are 16 residues in the CDR3. CDR3 loop: CASSLGRGGLAYEQYF. For the CDR3, the DNA is TGCGCCAGCAGCTTGGGACGGGGCGGTCTCGCCTACGAGCAGTACTTC. Filled out from reference TRBV5-1 and TRBJ2-7, the complete variable domain reads KAGVTQTPRYLIKTRGQQVTLSCSPISGHRSVSWYQQTPGQGLQFLFEYFSETQRNKGNFPGRFSGRQFSNSRSEMNVSTLELGDSALYLCASSLGRGGLAYEQYFGPGTRLTVT.

J is TRBJ2-7 and V is TRBV28, with 11 bases identical to TRBD2. Germline trimming cut 9 bases from V and 6 bases from J; bases unmatched to any gene: 4. This CDR3 comprises 12 residues. Germline assignment: CDR1 MDHEN and CDR2 SYDVKM. CDR3 in amino acids: CASASGRLEQYF. DNA for the CDR3: TGTGCCAGTGCTAGCGGGAGGCTCGAGCAGTACTTC. Looking up the rest from reference TRBV28 and TRBJ2-7 gives the full variable domain: DVKVTQSSRYLVKRTGEKVFLECVQDMDHENMFWYRQDPGLGLRLIYFSYDVKMKEKGDIPEGYSVSREKKERFSLILESASTNQTSMYLCASASGRLEQYFGPGTRLTVT.

This chain uses TRBV4-1 with TRBJ2-1; 8 bases align to TRBD2. Germline CDR1 reads MGHRA; CDR2 reads YSYEKL. This CDR3 spans 16 amino acids. V was pared by 4 bases and J by 4 bases, with 9 bases of the junction left unmatched. The CDR3 here is CASSRSGREVYNEQFF. The CDR3 nucleotides read TGCGCCAGCAGCCGGTCTGGGCGGGAGGTTTACAATGAGCAGTTCTTC.

The sample holds many counts of this clone. In DNA, the CDR3 is TGTGCCAGCAGTGAGGATGGACAGGGCTATGGCTACACCTTC. Residues: CASSEDGQGYGYTF. The chain joins TRBV6-4 to TRBJ1-2, with 8 bases fitting TRBD1. From germline, CDR1 is MRHNA and CDR2 SNTAGT. The CDR3 spans 14 residues. Trimming cost V 3 bases and J 4 bases; bases outside gene matches: 4.